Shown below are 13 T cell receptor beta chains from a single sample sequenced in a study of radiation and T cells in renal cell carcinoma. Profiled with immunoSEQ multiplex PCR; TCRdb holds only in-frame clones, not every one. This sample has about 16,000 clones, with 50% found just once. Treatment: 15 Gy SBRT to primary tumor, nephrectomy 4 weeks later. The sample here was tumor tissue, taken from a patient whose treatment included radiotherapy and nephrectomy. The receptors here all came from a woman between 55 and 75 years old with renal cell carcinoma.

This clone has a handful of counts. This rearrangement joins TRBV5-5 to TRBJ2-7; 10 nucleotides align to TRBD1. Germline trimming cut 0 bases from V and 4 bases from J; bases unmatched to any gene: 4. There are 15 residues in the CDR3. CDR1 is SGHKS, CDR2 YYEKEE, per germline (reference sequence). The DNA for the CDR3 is TGTGCCAGCAGCTTGGCGGGGACAGGGGTGTACGAGCAGTACTTC. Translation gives CASSLAGTGVYEQYF.

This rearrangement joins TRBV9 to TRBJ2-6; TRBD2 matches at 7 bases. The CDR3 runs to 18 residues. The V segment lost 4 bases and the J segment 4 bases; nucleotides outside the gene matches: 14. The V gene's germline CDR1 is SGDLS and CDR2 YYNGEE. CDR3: CASSLKVVAGAGANVLTF. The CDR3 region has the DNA TGTGCCAGCAGCCTAAAAGTGGTAGCGGGTGCCGGGGCCAACGTCCTGACTTTC.

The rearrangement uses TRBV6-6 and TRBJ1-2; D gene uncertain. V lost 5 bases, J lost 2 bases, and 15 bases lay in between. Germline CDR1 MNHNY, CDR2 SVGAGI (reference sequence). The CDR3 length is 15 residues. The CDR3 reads CASSPLRTRNYGYTF. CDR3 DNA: TGTGCCAGCAGTCCCCTTCGAACACGGAACTATGGCTACACCTTC.

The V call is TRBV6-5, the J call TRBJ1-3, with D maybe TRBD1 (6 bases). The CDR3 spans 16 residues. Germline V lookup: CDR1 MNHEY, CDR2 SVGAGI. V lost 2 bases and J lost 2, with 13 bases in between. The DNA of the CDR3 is TGTGCCAGCAGTTACACGGACAGAACAACTGGAAACACCATATATTTT. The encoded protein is CASSYTDRTTGNTIYF.

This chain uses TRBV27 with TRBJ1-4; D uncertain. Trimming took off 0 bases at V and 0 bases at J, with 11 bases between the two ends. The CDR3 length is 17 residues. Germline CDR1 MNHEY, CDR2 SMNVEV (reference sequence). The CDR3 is CASSLSPHPATNEKLFF. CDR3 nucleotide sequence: TGTGCCAGCAGTTTATCTCCACACCCAGCAACTAATGAAAAACTGTTTTTT.

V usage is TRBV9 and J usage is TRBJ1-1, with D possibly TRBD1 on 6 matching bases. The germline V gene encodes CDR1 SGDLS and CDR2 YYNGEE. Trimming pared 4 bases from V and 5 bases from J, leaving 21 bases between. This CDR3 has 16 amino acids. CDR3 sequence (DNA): TGTGCCAGCAGCTCCGGACAGACCAAAGGATGGACTGAAGCTTTCTTT. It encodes CASSSGQTKGWTEAFF.

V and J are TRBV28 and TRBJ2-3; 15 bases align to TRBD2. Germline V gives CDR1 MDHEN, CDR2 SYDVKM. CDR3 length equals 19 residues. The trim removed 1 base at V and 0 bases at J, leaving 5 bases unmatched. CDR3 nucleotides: TGTGCCAGCAGTTTATCTGGGACTAGCGGGGGGCCGAGCACAGATACGCAGTATTTT. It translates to CASSLSGTSGGPSTDTQYF.

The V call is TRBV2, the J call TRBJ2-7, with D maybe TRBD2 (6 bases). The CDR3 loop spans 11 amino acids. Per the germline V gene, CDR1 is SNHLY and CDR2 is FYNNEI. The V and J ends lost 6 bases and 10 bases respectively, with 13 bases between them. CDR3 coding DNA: TGTGCCAGCAGCGCTGAAGCGGGCCAGTACTTC. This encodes CASSAEAGQYF.

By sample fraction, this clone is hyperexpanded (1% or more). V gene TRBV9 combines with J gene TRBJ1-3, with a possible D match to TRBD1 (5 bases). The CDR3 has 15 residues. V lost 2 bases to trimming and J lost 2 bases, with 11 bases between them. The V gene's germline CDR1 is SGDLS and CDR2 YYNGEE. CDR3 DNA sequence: TGTGCCAGCAGCGTGAGCAGGGACCCTGGAAACACCATATATTTT. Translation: CASSVSRDPGNTIYF. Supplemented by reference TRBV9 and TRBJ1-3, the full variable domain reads DSGVTQTPKHLITATGQRVTLRCSPRSGDLSVYWYQQSLDQGLQFLIQYYNGEERAKGNILERFSAQQFPDLHSELNLSSLELGDSALYFCASSVSRDPGNTIYFGEGSWLTVV.

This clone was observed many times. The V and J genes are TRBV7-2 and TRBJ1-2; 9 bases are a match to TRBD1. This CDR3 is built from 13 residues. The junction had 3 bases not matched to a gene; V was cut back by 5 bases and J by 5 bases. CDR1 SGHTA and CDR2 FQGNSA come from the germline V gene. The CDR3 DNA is TGTGCCAGCAGCGTGACAGGGGGATATGGCTACACCTTC. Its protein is CASSVTGGYGYTF.

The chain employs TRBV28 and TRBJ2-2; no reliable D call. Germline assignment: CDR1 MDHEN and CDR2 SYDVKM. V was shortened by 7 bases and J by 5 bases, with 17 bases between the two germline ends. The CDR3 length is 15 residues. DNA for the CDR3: TGTGCCAGCACGAACGACAACCTTCGAACCGGGGAGCTGTTTTTT. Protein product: CASTNDNLRTGELFF.

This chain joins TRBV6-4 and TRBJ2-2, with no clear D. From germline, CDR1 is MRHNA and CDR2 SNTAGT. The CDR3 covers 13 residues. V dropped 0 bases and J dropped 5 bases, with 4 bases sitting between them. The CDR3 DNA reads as TGTGCCAGCAGTGACTCTGGGACCGGGGAGCTGTTTTTT. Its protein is CASSDSGTGELFF.

The CDR3, as DNA: TGTGCCAGCAGCCCCACGGGAGCGGGAGGAGAGACCCAGTACTTC. Translated: CASSPTGAGGETQYF. The chain is built from TRBV7-3 and TRBJ2-5; TRBD2 matches at 9 bases. This CDR3 is 15 amino acids long. Trimming took 5 bases from V and 4 from J; bases not matched to a gene: 8. CDR1 SGHTA and CDR2 FQGTGA come from the germline V gene.